This TCR beta chain originates from a study of CD8+ T cells in alopecia areata. Whole-study context: Patients received oral tofacitinib, 5 to 10 mg twice daily, for moderate-to-severe alopecia areata. Study results and limitations: Having one nonresponder leaves uncertain how baseline CD8+ expansion relates to response. Lesional tissue from the scalp (especially in alopecia totalis/universalis) showed higher clonality than normal scalp.

RNA was isolated and reverse transcribed to cDNA, the sequencing template. TCRdb's copy holds only in-frame clones and misses some; the assay was immunoSEQ multiplex PCR. Of some 120,000 clones in the sample, 50% to 75% were seen once. Indicated treatment: oral pan-JAK inhibitor, 5-10 mg twice daily. Note on this clone: The antigen is unknown.

CDR1 and CDR2 from the germline V gene are MGHDK and SYGVNS. V lost 5 bases and J 8 bases, leaving 10 bases between the germline ends. The CDR3 consists of 13 residues. V usage is TRBV25-1 and J usage is TRBJ1-6; D may be TRBD1 (5 bases). The TCR originated in a human donor with alopecia areata. The sequencing used CD8+ T cells sorted from blood, collected at week 24, from a patient treated with tofacitinib. The CDR3 sequence: CASSRGWDSPLHF. CDR3 nucleotide sequence: TGTGCCAGCAGTCGGGGCTGGGATTCACCCCTCCACTTT.